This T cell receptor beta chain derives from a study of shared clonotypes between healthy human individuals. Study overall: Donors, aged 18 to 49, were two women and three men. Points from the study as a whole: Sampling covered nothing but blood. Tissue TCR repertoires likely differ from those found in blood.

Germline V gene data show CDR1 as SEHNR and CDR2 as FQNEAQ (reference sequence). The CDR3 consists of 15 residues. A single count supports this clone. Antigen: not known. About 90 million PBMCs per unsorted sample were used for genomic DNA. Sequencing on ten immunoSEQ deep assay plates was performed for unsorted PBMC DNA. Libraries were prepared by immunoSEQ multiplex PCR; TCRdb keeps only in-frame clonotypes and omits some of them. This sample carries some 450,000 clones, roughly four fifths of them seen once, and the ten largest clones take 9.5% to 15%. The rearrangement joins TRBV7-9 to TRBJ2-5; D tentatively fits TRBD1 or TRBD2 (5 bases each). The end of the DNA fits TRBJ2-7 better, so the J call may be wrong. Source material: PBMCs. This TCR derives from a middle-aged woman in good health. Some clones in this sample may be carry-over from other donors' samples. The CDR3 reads CASSLSGGFSYEQYF. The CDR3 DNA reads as TGTGCCAGCAGCTTATCTGGGGGATTCTCCTACGAGCAGTACTTC.